These T cell receptor beta chains were read from a single sample in a study of T cell responses to AZD1222 COVID-19 vaccine. Generated by immunoSEQ multiplex PCR, the TCRdb table keeps only in-frame clones and is missing some. The sample has roughly 170,000 clones; approximately 86% are singletons. The sample consisted of peripheral blood, taken on day 0 of AZD1222 vaccination. These receptors originate from an adult in good health. Both conserved end residues are part of each CDR3.

j_gene: TRBJ1-5
v_gene: TRBV11-2
len: 16
CDR3aa: CASSLGEGGYNQPQHF

j_gene: TRBJ2-3
v_gene: TRBV15
len: 18
CDR3aa: CATSRGLAGVRGTDTQYF

j_gene: TRBJ1-5
v_gene: TRBV9
len: 11
CDR3aa: CASSGRSAQHF

j_gene: TRBJ2-7
v_gene: TRBV5-5
len: 14
CDR3aa: CASRETSGRPEQYF

j_gene: TRBJ1-2
v_gene: TRBV6-1
len: 15
CDR3aa: CASSEAGGQYFGYTF

j_gene: TRBJ1-2
v_gene: TRBV5-5
len: 16
CDR3aa: CASSISGLKSNYGYTF

j_gene: TRBJ2-7
v_gene: TRBV30
len: 13
CDR3aa: CAWSLAGAYEQYF

j_gene: TRBJ2-4
v_gene: TRBV5-1
len: 18
CDR3aa: CASSVGTLPLLAKNIQYF

j_gene: TRBJ2-7
v_gene: TRBV10-3
len: 12
CDR3aa: CAISGPLKEQYF

j_gene: TRBJ1-3
v_gene: TRBV5-4
len: 15
CDR3aa: CASSFGLSSGNTIYF

j_gene: TRBJ1-2
v_gene: TRBV5-8
len: 17
CDR3aa: CASSLAGTAKPNYGYTF

j_gene: TRBJ1-2
v_gene: TRBV7-9
len: 13
CDR3aa: CASSPTGGHGYTF

j_gene: TRBJ1-2
v_gene: TRBV2
len: 13
CDR3aa: CASSPDSNYGYTF

j_gene: TRBJ2-5
v_gene: TRBV3-1/TRBV3-2
len: 11
CDR3aa: CASSRRETQYF

j_gene: TRBJ1-2
v_gene: TRBV7-9
len: 11
CDR3aa: CASSVLYGYTF

j_gene: TRBJ2-5
v_gene: TRBV5-6
len: 15
CDR3aa: CASSLVGTAQETQYF

j_gene: TRBJ2-3
v_gene: TRBV7-2
len: 15
CDR3aa: CASSQLAGVADTQYF

j_gene: TRBJ1-1
v_gene: TRBV18
len: 15
CDR3aa: CASSMDRGSGTEAFF

j_gene: TRBJ2-7
v_gene: TRBV19
len: 15
CDR3aa: CASSIAAGGSYEQYF

j_gene: TRBJ1-1
v_gene: TRBV19
len: 15
CDR3aa: CASRIADRADTEAFF

j_gene: TRBJ2-7
v_gene: TRBV5-5
len: 17
CDR3aa: CASSLWTSGRLAGEQYF

j_gene: TRBJ1-4
v_gene: TRBV5-6
len: 14
CDR3aa: CASSFGATNEKLFF

j_gene: TRBJ2-1
v_gene: TRBV4-2
len: 16
CDR3aa: CASSPRGESSYNEQFF

j_gene: TRBJ2-4
v_gene: TRBV19
len: 13
CDR3aa: CATSWGAKNIQYF

j_gene: TRBJ2-3
v_gene: TRBV2
len: 16
CDR3aa: CASSGGLRRSTDTQYF

j_gene: TRBJ1-2
v_gene: TRBV18
len: 13
CDR3aa: CASSPGQGHGYTF

j_gene: TRBJ1-6
v_gene: TRBV3-1/TRBV3-2
len: 15
CDR3aa: CASSPGQGSGSPLHF

j_gene: TRBJ2-1
v_gene: TRBV10-3
len: 18
CDR3aa: CAISDRGGQGLAGNEQFF

j_gene: TRBJ1-3
v_gene: TRBV7-2
len: 16
CDR3aa: CASSFGPGDSGNTIYF

j_gene: TRBJ1-1
v_gene: TRBV7-9
len: 13
CDR3aa: CASSPDRVTEAFF

j_gene: TRBJ1-1
v_gene: TRBV6-5
len: 15
CDR3aa: CASSYSPLLGDGAFF

j_gene: TRBJ2-7
v_gene: TRBV12-5
len: 13
CDR3aa: CASSPTSGWEQYF

j_gene: TRBJ2-5
v_gene: TRBV7-8
len: 16
CDR3aa: CASSDRTSGYQETQYF

j_gene: TRBJ2-3
v_gene: TRBV19
len: 14
CDR3aa: CATLGGFMGDTQYF

j_gene: TRBJ1-2
v_gene: TRBV7-2
len: 14
CDR3aa: CASSPRQGFYGYTF

j_gene: TRBJ1-2
v_gene: TRBV10-1
len: 13
CDR3aa: CASSKGQNYGYTF

j_gene: TRBJ2-2
v_gene: TRBV4-1
len: 14
CDR3aa: CASSRNRADGELFF

j_gene: TRBJ1-2
v_gene: TRBV18
len: 13
CDR3aa: CASSPQRGESYTF

j_gene: TRBJ2-1
v_gene: TRBV27
len: 17
CDR3aa: CASSFLSGGISYNEQFF

j_gene: TRBJ2-7
v_gene: TRBV2
len: 17
CDR3aa: CASSEAVSWDRDYEQYF

j_gene: TRBJ2-2
v_gene: TRBV27
len: 15
CDR3aa: CASSVGQTAYGELFF

j_gene: TRBJ1-2
v_gene: TRBV5-1
len: 12
CDR3aa: CASSPNAYGYTF

j_gene: TRBJ1-2
v_gene: TRBV27
len: 13
CDR3aa: CASSTGVYYGYTF

j_gene: TRBJ1-2
v_gene: TRBV18
len: 14
CDR3aa: CASSPRVAADGYTF

j_gene: TRBJ1-5
v_gene: TRBV7-2
len: 14
CDR3aa: CASSFQGRYQPQHF

j_gene: TRBJ1-1
v_gene: TRBV2
len: 15
CDR3aa: CASSEGRGRITEAFF

j_gene: TRBJ1-5
v_gene: TRBV28
len: 15
CDR3aa: CASATGGWSNQPQHF

j_gene: TRBJ1-2
v_gene: TRBV19
len: 14
CDR3aa: CASSIPGPAHGYTF

j_gene: TRBJ2-7
v_gene: TRBV20-1
len: 12
CDR3aa: CSASYRNYEQYF